The 9 T cell receptor beta chains listed next were all sequenced from one sample in a study of blood T cells in healthy people across ages. It was with a sample-barcoded 5' primer and a J-beta primer mix that a second PCR of roughly 7 to 12 cycles was run. TCRdb itself ran the 5' RACE reads through MiXCR, one entry per CDR3 protein. The sample holds about 1,800,000 distinct CDR3 sequences; 28% are singletons and the top ten take 7.7%. Sequencing used blood. These receptors all come from a woman between 25 and 40 years old in good health.

This chain links TRBV5-5 with TRBJ2-7; 10 positions agree with TRBD1. J gave up 6 bases and V 0 bases, and 9 bases lay outside the gene matches. The CDR3 runs to 16 residues. The germline V gene has CDR1 SGHKS and CDR2 YYEKEE (reference sequence). This CDR3 reads CASSLAMTGGGSEQYF. The DNA for the CDR3 is TGTGCCAGCAGCTTGGCTATGACAGGGGGCGGATCCGAGCAGTACTTC. The full variable domain, its missing parts supplied by reference TRBV5-5 and TRBJ2-7, is DAGVTQSPTHLIKTRGQQVTLRCSPISGHKSVSWYQQVLGQGPQFIFQYYEKEERGRGNFPDRFSARQFPNYSSELNVNALLLGDSALYLCASSLAMTGGGSEQYFGPGTRLTVT.

A note on this clonotype: A much larger clone differs by one base, so this may be a read error. The rearrangement uses TRBV29-1 and TRBJ2-7, with unresolved D. Germline V CDR1 and CDR2: SQVTM, ANQGSEA. This CDR3 is 12 amino acids long. CDR3: CIVSGSSYEQYF. As DNA, the CDR3 is TGCATCGTTTCAGGCAGTTCCTACGAGCAGTACTTC.

The rearrangement uses TRBV29-1 and TRBJ1-2, with 7 positions matching TRBD1. The CDR3 contains 14 residues. V shed 5 bases and J 6 bases; nucleotides not matched to a gene: 12. The germline CDR1 and CDR2 sequences are SQVTM and ANQGSEA. CDR3 DNA: TGCAGCGTTTTAGGAGGGGGCGTTAGGGATGGCTACACCTTC. This sequence encodes CSVLGGGVRDGYTF.

The rearrangement joins TRBV29-1 to TRBJ2-1, with D possibly being TRBD1 (6 bases). Trimming left V 6 bases short and J 8 bases short, with 11 bases between. Germline loops: CDR1 SQVTM, CDR2 ANQGSEA. The CDR3 sequence is 11 residues long. Here the CDR3 reads CSVPRGDEQFF. For the CDR3, the DNA is TGCAGCGTCCCCAGGGGCGATGAGCAGTTCTTC.

CDR3 protein: CASSTIRANTEAFF. In nucleotides, the CDR3 is TGTGCCAGTAGTACCATCAGGGCTAACACTGAAGCTTTCTTT. The chain carries TRBV19 and TRBJ1-1; weak D call: TRBD1 (5 bases). CDR1 is LNHDA and CDR2 is SQIVND in the germline V gene (reference sequence). CDR3 length: 14 residues. V lost 4 bases and J 2 bases, leaving 11 bases between the germline ends.

The chain is built from TRBV29-1 and TRBJ2-1; 8 positions agree with TRBD2. V shed 4 bases, J shed 2 bases, and the junction held 10 bases outside the gene matches. The CDR3 is 16 residues long. The germline V gene encodes CDR1 SQVTM and CDR2 ANQGSEA. CDR3 sequence (DNA): TGCAGCGTTGCAGGCCCGAGCGGGAGTGCCTACAATGAGCAGTTCTTC. Protein: CSVAGPSGSAYNEQFF.

This clonotype has at least ten counts. Relative to the germline gene, one junction end is altered; a read error may explain this. This chain uses TRBV18 with TRBJ2-5, with TRBD1 identical over 7 bases. The CDR3 sequence is 14 residues long. Germline loops: CDR1 KGHSH, CDR2 LQKENI. CDR3 amino acids: CASSTPGTAEIQYF. CDR3 coding DNA: TGTGCCAGCTCAACCCCCGGGACAGCAGAGATCCAGTACTTC.

This clonotype was found a few times. V and J are TRBV5-1 and TRBJ2-7; 8 nucleotides agree with TRBD1. Germline trimming cut 1 base from V and 4 bases from J; bases unmatched to any gene: 7. Germline assignment: CDR1 SGHRS and CDR2 YFSETQ. This CDR3 region has 15 residues. As DNA, the CDR3 is TGCGCCAGCAGCTTGCCCGCGGACAGGGAGTACGAGCAGTACTTC. Amino acids: CASSLPADREYEQYF.

The chain has TRBV29-1 and TRBJ1-6; D gene uncertain. This CDR3 has 11 amino acids. V lost 0 bases to trimming and J lost 16 bases, with 10 bases between them. Germline CDR1 SQVTM, CDR2 ANQGSEA. CDR3 DNA: TGCAGCGTTGAAGATCGAGCATTTCTCCACTTT. This gives the protein CSVEDRAFLHF.